Listed here are 14 T cell receptor beta chains from one sample, sequenced in a study of CD8 T cells in Susac syndrome. Reverse transcription of 0.5 to 1 ug RNA was performed with random hexamers. TCRdb passed the immunoSEQ multiplex PCR reads through MiXCR, listing each CDR3 protein once. The data show about 280,000 distinct CDR3 sequences, around 83% seen once. The sequenced sample consisted of CD8+ T cells from PBMCs. The receptors here all came from a human donor with multiple sclerosis.

The gene calls are TRBV6-1 and TRBJ1-1, with D perhaps TRBD1 (6 bases). V lost 5 bases to trimming and J lost 7 bases, with 17 bases between them. The CDR3 sequence is 14 residues long. Germline values: CDR1 MNHNS, CDR2 SASEGT. CDR3 nucleotides: TGTGCCAGCAGTTTACAGGGAGGAGGAGGTGAAGCTTTCTTT. Residues: CASSLQGGGGEAFF.

This sequence joins TRBV12-3 or TRBV12-4 and TRBJ1-2; the D is unclear. The CDR3 is 14 amino acids. V lost 1 base and J 1 base, leaving 7 bases between the germline ends. The CDR3 DNA is TGTGCCAGCAGTTTAGGGCCGCTTAACTATGGCTACACCTTC. It codes for CASSLGPLNYGYTF.

This clonotype was seen a single time. The chain recombines TRBV28 with TRBJ2-5; 10 positions agree with TRBD2. Unmatched junction bases numbered 10, after V lost 7 bases and J lost 5 bases. The CDR3 has 15 amino acids. Germline V gene data show CDR1 as MDHEN and CDR2 as SYDVKM. CDR3 nucleotide sequence: TGTGCCAGCACAGAGACTAGCGGGTGGGACGAGACCCAGTACTTC. As protein: CASTETSGWDETQYF.

The chain combines TRBV9 with TRBJ2-1, with 8 bases aligning to TRBD2. Germline values: CDR1 SGDLS, CDR2 YYNGEE. V gave up 4 bases and J gave up 6 bases; unmatched junction bases: 9. The CDR3 contains 15 residues. CDR3 nucleotides: TGTGCCAGCAGCCTGGGGGGCGGGAGGATCAATGAGCAGTTCTTC. It codes for CASSLGGGRINEQFF.

This sequence joins TRBV27 and TRBJ1-2; D gene ambiguous. V lost 2 bases to trimming and J lost 8 bases, with 12 bases between them. CDR1 is MNHEY and CDR2 is SMNVEV in the germline V gene (reference sequence). This CDR3 has 13 residues. The CDR3 here is CASSLGRAWGYTF. CDR3 sequence (DNA): TGTGCCAGCAGTTTAGGACGGGCTTGGGGCTACACCTTC.

This rearrangement joins TRBV9 to TRBJ2-3, with D possibly TRBD1 on 5 matching bases. V was trimmed by 3 bases and J by 5 bases, leaving 10 bases between them. Germline loops: CDR1 SGDLS, CDR2 YYNGEE. The CDR3 is 13 amino acids. CDR3 coding DNA: TGTGCCAGCAGCGCCTTTAGGGGAGATACGCAGTATTTT. Encoded protein: CASSAFRGDTQYF.

The chain joins TRBV3-1 to TRBJ2-7, with D unresolved. Deletions cut 1 base from V and 7 bases from J, with 11 bases between. The CDR3 spans 13 residues. The germline V gene encodes CDR1 LGHDT and CDR2 YNNKEL (reference sequence). The CDR3, as DNA: TGTGCCAGCAGCCAAGCCCCCCTACGGGAGCAGTACTTC. Encoded protein: CASSQAPLREQYF.

This clonotype was detected only a few times. The chain uses TRBV5-4 and TRBJ2-3; the D gene is possibly TRBD1 (6 bases). CDR3 length equals 16 residues. Germline V gene lookup returns CDR1 SGHNT and CDR2 YYREEE (reference sequence). The germline V and J ends were trimmed by 1 base and 6 bases, with 18 bases remaining between them. The CDR3 loop is CASSLSWGSQGDTQYF. In DNA, the CDR3 is TGTGCCAGCAGCTTGAGCTGGGGGTCTCAGGGGGATACGCAGTATTTT.

The chain has TRBV21-1 and TRBJ2-1; whether TRBD2, the table's D call, matches the DNA was not checked. TRBV21-1 corresponds to a pseudogene. CDR3 length: 17 residues. CDR3 sequence (DNA): TGTGCCAGCAGCAAAACTAGCGGGAGGGCGTCCTACAATGAGCAGTTCTTC. Translating gives CASSKTSGRASYNEQFF.

V usage is TRBV9 and J usage is TRBJ2-5; 15 nucleotides line up with TRBD2. CDR1 is SGDLS, CDR2 YYNGEE, per germline. J gave up 7 bases and V 3 bases, and 10 bases lay outside the gene matches. The CDR3 is made up of 17 amino acids. The chain's CDR3 is CASSEGPGTSGGRTQYF. The CDR3 DNA follows: TGTGCCAGCAGCGAGGGACCCGGGACTAGCGGGGGGAGGACCCAGTACTTC.

The chain joins TRBV9 to TRBJ1-1; D uncertain. Germline V lookup: CDR1 SGDLS, CDR2 YYNGEE. V was shortened by 5 bases and J by 4 bases, with 15 bases between the two germline ends. The length of the CDR3 is 14 residues. CDR3 DNA: TGTGCCAGCAGTTCGTACCAACTGGGCACTGAAGCTTTCTTT. Protein: CASSSYQLGTEAFF.

The rearrangement joins TRBV29-1 to TRBJ2-7; no firm D call. This CDR3 comprises 15 residues. V lost 7 bases and J 1 base, leaving 20 bases between the germline ends. Germline lookup yields CDR1 SQVTM and CDR2 ANQGSEA. The CDR3 DNA follows: TGCAGCGCGACCCGTAGACTGGGTCTTTCCTACGAGCAGTACTTC. It translates to CSATRRLGLSYEQYF.

This clonotype has more than one count but fewer than ten. The genes are TRBV7-9 and TRBJ2-7; D may be TRBD2 (5 bases). V was trimmed by 6 bases and J by 0 bases, leaving 12 bases between them. The CDR3 runs 14 residues. Germline V gene sequence: CDR1 SEHNR, CDR2 FQNEAQ (reference sequence). The CDR3: CASSFTGSSYEQYF. In DNA, the CDR3 is TGTGCCAGCAGTTTTACGGGGAGCTCCTACGAGCAGTACTTC.

V is TRBV4-2 and J is TRBJ2-2; 8 nucleotides agree with TRBD2. The germline V gene has CDR1 LGHNA and CDR2 YNFKEQ. The CDR3 covers 19 residues. Trimming cost V 0 bases and J 3 bases; bases outside gene matches: 12. Here the CDR3 reads CASSQDFPQRESYTGELFF. CDR3 bases: TGTGCCAGCAGCCAAGATTTCCCCCAGCGGGAGAGCTACACCGGGGAGCTGTTTTTT.